This T cell receptor beta chain was recorded in a study of shared clonotypes between healthy human individuals. Germline V gives CDR1 GTSNPN, CDR2 SVGIG (reference sequence). With 6 bases removed from V and 5 bases from J, the gap between germline ends came to 19 bases. The CDR3 consists of 14 residues. TCRdb's table, derived via immunoSEQ multiplex PCR, lists solely in-frame clones and lacks some. The profile shows hundreds of thousands of clones, about 85% of them singletons. The clonotype originates from a woman between 35 and 50 years old in good health. Some clones in this sample may be carry-over from other donors' samples. V usage is TRBV30 and J usage is TRBJ1-1, with D maybe TRBD1 (5 bases). The sequencing input was PBMCs. This CDR3 reads CACSRMLGETEAFF. Written as DNA, the CDR3 is TGTGCCTGCTCCCGGATGTTAGGGGAGACTGAAGCTTTCTTT.